These 29 T cell receptor beta chains originate from one sample sequenced in a study of blood T cell repertoires in COVID-19. Clones were sequenced by immunoSEQ multiplex PCR, and TCRdb holds only the in-frame ones, with some missing. The sample lists approximately 220,000 clones, about 80% seen once, with about 3.8% in the top ten. Sequenced sample: PBMCs or T cells enriched from blood (not recorded which). The receptor set was obtained from a woman aged 40 to 55 who had been exposed to COVID-19.

The genes are TRBV14 and TRBJ2-1, with D perhaps matching TRBD2 (7 bases). Per germline, CDR1 SGHDN and CDR2 FVKESK. V lost 3 bases, J lost 7 bases, and 19 bases lay in between. The CDR3 contains 16 residues. The DNA for the CDR3 is TGTGCCAGCAGCCAGGAAAGGGGGGGCAGGAGGAATGAGCAGTTCTTC. Its translation is CASSQERGGRRNEQFF.

J is TRBJ1-2 and V is TRBV28; D perhaps matches TRBD1 (6 bases). This CDR3 has 12 residues. In germline, CDR1 is MDHEN, CDR2 SYDVKM. V was pared by 7 bases and J by 6 bases, with 12 bases between. Here the CDR3 reads CASNNAGDGYTF. In nucleotides, the CDR3 is TGTGCCAGCAACAACGCAGGGGATGGCTACACCTTC.

To note about this clone: The junction and the germline gene differ at one end; a read error may be behind it. The rearrangement joins TRBV7-7 to TRBJ2-3, with D perhaps given as TRBD1 or TRBD2 (5 bases each). This CDR3 is 15 amino acids long. Germline V CDR1 and CDR2: SSHAT, FNYEAQ (reference sequence). The CDR3 DNA sequence: TGTGCCGGCAGCTTACTAGGGGCTAGCACAGATACGCAGTATTTT. Its protein is CAGSLLGASTDTQYF. The full variable domain, in which reference TRBV7-7 and TRBJ2-3 provide the parts outside the CDR3, is GAGVSQSPRYKVTKRGQDVTLRCDPISSHATLYWYQQALGQGPEFLTYFNYEAQPDKSGLPSDRFSAERPEGSISTLTIQRTEQRDSAMYRCAGSLLGASTDTQYFGPGTRLTVL.

This clone was detected only a few times. The CDR3 loop reads CASSLMAHQETQYF. In DNA form, the CDR3 reads TGTGCCAGCAGTTTGATGGCCCACCAAGAGACCCAGTACTTC. This rearrangement joins TRBV6-2 or TRBV6-3 to TRBJ2-5; D is undetermined. This CDR3 is 14 amino acids long. Between the trimmed V and J ends, which lost 4 bases and 0 bases, there was a span of 9 bases. The germline gives CDR1 MNHEY, CDR2 SVGEGT.

The chain is built from TRBV7-2 and TRBJ1-1; D remains unclear. Germline V CDR1 and CDR2: SGHTA, FQGNSA. The length of the CDR3 is 14 residues. V was cut by 6 bases and J by 1 base, with 12 bases left in between. For the CDR3, the DNA is TGTGCCAGCAGTCAACAGAGTCAGAACACTGAAGCTTTCTTT. Amino acids: CASSQQSQNTEAFF.

On this clone itself: The junction differs from germline at one of its ends, possibly a read error. The chain carries TRBV7-2 and TRBJ2-1; 11 bases agree with TRBD2. Germline V gene sequence: CDR1 SGHTA, CDR2 FQGNSA. This CDR3 spans 14 amino acids. CDR3 in amino acids: CASTLAGGQYEQFF. The CDR3 nucleotides read TGTGCCAGCACCTTAGCGGGGGGGCAGTATGAGCAGTTCTTC. Full variable domain (rest looked up from reference TRBV7-2 and TRBJ2-1): GAGVSQSPSNKVTEKGKDVELRCDPISGHTALYWYRQSLGQGLEFLIYFQGNSAPDKSGLPSDRFSAERTGGSVSTLTIQRTQQEDSAVYLCASTLAGGQYEQFFGPGTRLTVL.

This chain links TRBV7-6 with TRBJ2-3, with TRBD2 matching 8 bases. CDR3 length: 16 amino acids. V lost 1 base to trimming and J lost 6 bases; unmatched junction nucleotides: 9. The germline gives CDR1 SGHVS, CDR2 FNYEAQ. The CDR3 nucleotides read TGTGCCAGCAGCTTAGTATCAGCGGGGGCGGGGGATACGCAGTATTTT. Translation gives CASSLVSAGAGDTQYF.

The chain combines TRBV2 with TRBJ1-3; 9 positions agree with TRBD1. Per germline, CDR1 SNHLY and CDR2 FYNNEI. The ends lost 3 bases at V and 7 bases at J; junction bases unmatched: 22. There are 20 residues in the CDR3. CDR3 region: CASSDFLGTGFRRRQNTIYF. The CDR3 DNA reads as TGTGCCAGCAGTGATTTCCTTGGGACAGGGTTTAGGAGAAGGCAGAACACCATATATTTT.

The chain uses TRBV28 and TRBJ1-3, with D possibly being TRBD1 (5 bases). Germline CDR1 reads MDHEN; CDR2 reads SYDVKM. Trimming took off 8 bases at V and 2 bases at J, with 10 bases between the two ends. This CDR3 contains 13 residues. CDR3 in amino acids: CASHAGTGNTIYF. The CDR3 nucleotides read TGTGCCAGCCATGCAGGGACTGGAAACACCATATATTTT.

The chain carries TRBV28 and TRBJ2-1, with 9 bases fitting TRBD1. Per germline, CDR1 MDHEN and CDR2 SYDVKM. J was trimmed by 2 bases and V by 4 bases; bases with no gene match: 3. The CDR3 totals 15 residues. The CDR3 sequence: CASSSGTGTYNEQFF. The CDR3 region has the DNA TGTGCCAGCAGTTCCGGGACAGGGACCTACAATGAGCAGTTCTTC.

The chain recombines TRBV19 with TRBJ2-3; a weak D match, TRBD1 (6 bases). In germline, CDR1 is LNHDA, CDR2 SQIVND (reference sequence). The CDR3 is 15 amino acids. The V end lost 7 bases, the J end lost 3 bases, and 17 bases lay between the germline ends. CDR3 DNA sequence: TGTGCCAGTACCACCCAGGACAGTACTACAGATACGCAGTATTTT. This sequence encodes CASTTQDSTTDTQYF.

The genes are TRBV20-1 and TRBJ2-1; TRBD1 matches 7 bases. This CDR3 is built from 13 residues. V lost 3 bases to trimming and J lost 7 bases; unmatched junction nucleotides: 6. Per germline, CDR1 DFQATT and CDR2 SNEGSKA (reference sequence). The CDR3 sequence is CSASWQGVNEQFF. The CDR3 DNA follows: TGCAGTGCTAGTTGGCAGGGGGTTAATGAGCAGTTCTTC.

In this sample, this clone turned up once. The rearrangement joins TRBV6-5 to TRBJ2-1; 7 bases fit TRBD1. CDR1 is MNHEY, CDR2 SVGAGI, per germline. The V segment lost 6 bases and the J segment 5 bases; nucleotides outside the gene matches: 7. This CDR3 is 14 amino acids long. The CDR3 coding sequence is TGTGCCAGCAGACCGGGACAGCCGAACAATGAGCAGTTCTTC. Translated: CASRPGQPNNEQFF.

The J gene is TRBJ2-7, the V gene TRBV5-1; TRBD2 agrees at 9 bases. The germline V gene has CDR1 SGHRS and CDR2 YFSETQ. The CDR3 length is 14 residues. The V segment lost 1 base and the J segment 5 bases; nucleotides outside the gene matches: 4. The CDR3 coding sequence is TGCGCCAGCAGCTTGAGCGGGGGGAAAAACGAGCAGTACTTC. Translation: CASSLSGGKNEQYF.

The V call is TRBV12-3 or TRBV12-4, the J call TRBJ1-2; TRBD1 is a possible D gene (6 bases). The CDR3 runs to 12 residues. Trimming removed 6 bases at V and 9 bases at J, with 14 bases between. The CDR3 is CASSPNRVSYTF. The CDR3 DNA reads TGTGCCAGCAGCCCTAACAGGGTGAGCTACACCTTC.

The V gene is TRBV5-5, the J gene TRBJ1-2; 7 bases are shared with TRBD1. J gave up 0 bases and V 9 bases, and 17 bases lay outside the gene matches. There are 17 residues in the CDR3. Germline lookup yields CDR1 SGHKS and CDR2 YYEKEE (reference sequence). The CDR3 bases are TGTGCCACCCAACAGGGGATTCAGTCAATAGCTAACTATGGCTACACCTTC. It codes for CATQQGIQSIANYGYTF.

The chain joins TRBV28 to TRBJ2-7; D unclear. Germline assignment: CDR1 MDHEN and CDR2 SYDVKM. The CDR3 contains 14 residues. V was shortened by 6 bases and J by 4 bases, with 16 bases between the two germline ends. CDR3 nucleotides: TGTGCCAGCAGGTTAAGCGCCAGTCGATACGAGCAGTACTTC. This codes for CASRLSASRYEQYF.

The rearrangement uses TRBV12-3 or TRBV12-4 and TRBJ1-1; 7 bases fit TRBD1. Trimming removed 2 bases from V and 7 bases from J; junction bases left unmatched: 1. The CDR3 totals 12 residues. This CDR3 reads CASSLRDSEAFF. In DNA, the CDR3 is TGTGCCAGCAGTTTAAGGGACAGTGAAGCTTTCTTT.

This clone showed up just a few times. This chain joins TRBV7-8 and TRBJ1-1; 7 bases match TRBD1. J was trimmed by 0 bases and V by 5 bases; bases with no gene match: 9. This CDR3 region has 16 residues. Germline-derived CDR1 and CDR2 are SGHVS and FQNEAQ. The CDR3 DNA reads TGTGCCAGCAGCCTTTATCCGGGACAGCTGAACACTGAAGCTTTCTTT. Protein sequence: CASSLYPGQLNTEAFF.

This chain links TRBV29-1 with TRBJ2-5; 7 bases are shared with TRBD1. This CDR3 has 12 amino acids. Germline trimming cut 3 bases from V and 3 bases from J; bases unmatched to any gene: 1. Germline-derived CDR1 and CDR2 are SQVTM and ANQGSEA. For the CDR3, the DNA is TGCAGCGTTGACACAGGGGAAGAGACCCAGTACTTC. Translated: CSVDTGEETQYF.

V and J are TRBV25-1 and TRBJ2-6; a possible D gene is TRBD1 (6 bases). Trimming removed 5 bases at V and 1 base at J, with 15 bases between. The CDR3 has 17 residues. Per germline, CDR1 MGHDK and CDR2 SYGVNS. CDR3 residues: CASSLQGGRSGANVLTF. The CDR3 DNA sequence: TGTGCCAGCAGTTTACAGGGCGGTCGGTCTGGGGCCAACGTCCTGACTTTC. The full variable domain, in which reference TRBV25-1 and TRBJ2-6 provide the parts outside the CDR3, is EADIYQTPRYLVIGTGKKITLECSQTMGHDKMYWYQQDPGMELHLIHYSYGVNSTEKGDLSSESTVSRIRTEHFPLTLESARPSHTSQYLCASSLQGGRSGANVLTFGAGSRLTVL.

The chain is built from TRBV6-2 or TRBV6-3 and TRBJ1-2; D possibly corresponds to TRBD1 (6 bases). Germline V gene data show CDR1 as MNHEY and CDR2 as SVGEGT. V was clipped by 0 bases and J by 8 bases, with 16 bases between them. CDR3 size: 15 residues. CDR3 amino acids: CASSYSRTVESGYTF. The CDR3 DNA sequence: TGTGCCAGCAGTTACTCCCGGACAGTAGAATCCGGCTACACCTTC.

This clone was observed a handful of times. V is TRBV11-1 and J is TRBJ1-1; perhaps TRBD1 as D (5 bases). This CDR3 has 15 amino acids. Germline CDR1 reads SGHAT; CDR2 reads FQDESV (reference sequence). V lost 0 bases to trimming and J lost 7 bases, with 15 bases between them. The CDR3 sequence: CASSLAGSRQNEAFF. CDR3 coding DNA: TGTGCCAGCAGCTTAGCCGGATCCAGACAGAATGAAGCTTTCTTT.

The chain recombines TRBV7-3 with TRBJ1-1; 8 bases agree with TRBD1. CDR1 and CDR2 from the germline V gene are SGHTA and FQGTGA. Trimming took 5 bases from V and 3 from J; bases not matched to a gene: 17. The CDR3 extends over 18 amino acids. The CDR3 region is CASSTRVLTGGSDTEAFF. The DNA of the CDR3 is TGTGCCAGCAGCACTAGAGTATTAACAGGGGGGAGTGACACTGAAGCTTTCTTT. Filled out from reference TRBV7-3 and TRBJ1-1, the complete variable domain reads GAGVSQTPSNKVTEKGKYVELRCDPISGHTALYWYRQSLGQGPEFLIYFQGTGAADDSGLPNDRFFAVRPEGSVSTLKIQRTERGDSAVYLCASSTRVLTGGSDTEAFFGQGTRLTVV.

The chain carries TRBV5-1 and TRBJ2-5, with TRBD1 identical over 9 bases. J gave up 2 bases and V 0 bases, and 8 bases lay outside the gene matches. Germline V gene sequence: CDR1 SGHRS, CDR2 YFSETQ. The CDR3 length is 17 residues. The chain's CDR3 is CASSLGSAGTGQETQYF. CDR3 DNA sequence: TGCGCCAGCAGCTTGGGATCTGCCGGGACAGGGCAAGAGACCCAGTACTTC.

The chain combines TRBV7-2 with TRBJ2-5; TRBD2 aligns across 8 bases. With 1 base clipped from V and 2 bases from J, the junction kept 9 bases outside the gene matches. The length of the CDR3 is 17 residues. The germline CDR1 and CDR2 sequences are SGHTA and FQGNSA. CDR3 DNA: TGTGCCAGCAGCTTAGGCCCCCGGGGGGGAGGACAAGAGACCCAGTACTTC. It yields the protein CASSLGPRGGGQETQYF.

The genes are TRBV5-4 and TRBJ2-5; the D gene is possibly TRBD1 (6 bases). CDR3 length: 14 residues. The V gene lost 3 bases and the J gene lost 1 base, with 10 bases spanning the gap. The V gene's germline CDR1 is SGHNT and CDR2 YYREEE (reference sequence). CDR3 amino acids: CASSSQGFQETQYF. The CDR3 nucleotides are TGTGCCAGCAGCTCTCAGGGGTTCCAAGAGACCCAGTACTTC.

The chain is built from TRBV30 and TRBJ2-3, with D tentatively TRBD2 (6 bases). CDR1 and CDR2 from the germline V gene are GTSNPN and SVGIG (reference sequence). CDR3 length: 15 residues. V gave up 2 bases and J gave up 6 bases, with 18 bases separating them. The CDR3 sequence is CAWSRVGGRVDTQYF. Here the CDR3 DNA reads TGTGCCTGGAGTCGGGTGGGGGGAAGGGTGGATACGCAGTATTTT. Full variable domain (missing parts from reference TRBV30 and TRBJ2-3): SQTIHQWPATLVQPVGSPLSLECTVEGTSNPNLYWYRQAAGRGLQLLFYSVGIGQISSEVPQNLSASRPQDRQFILSSKKLLLSDSGFYLCAWSRVGGRVDTQYFGPGTRLTVL.

The J gene is TRBJ2-3, the V gene TRBV11-2; TRBD2 aligns across 8 bases. The junction had 12 bases not matched to a gene; V was cut back by 5 bases and J by 5 bases. Germline V lookup: CDR1 SGHAT, CDR2 FQNNGV. The CDR3 runs 16 residues. CDR3 loop: CASSPSGGGPGDTQYF. In nucleotides, the CDR3 is TGTGCCAGCAGCCCCTCGGGCGGGGGGCCTGGAGATACGCAGTATTTT.